The entry below describes one T cell receptor (beta chain). The germline CDR1 and CDR2 sequences are MNHEY and SMNVEV (reference sequence). V trimming: 5 bases; J trimming: 1 base; junction bases outside the gene matches: 8. This CDR3 region has 17 residues. These data are taken from a study of shared clonotypes between healthy human individuals. Profiling relied on immunoSEQ multiplex PCR, and the TCRdb table lists in-frame clones only, not all of them. The sample holds some 2.1 million clones, around 93% seen once. The naive CD8 fraction comprised CD45RO-negative cells positively selected for CCR7 and excluded terminally differentiated effector memory CD45RA+ cells.

J is TRBJ2-5 and V is TRBV27, with 12 bases aligning to TRBD2. The receptor was isolated from a man between 18 and 35 years old in good health. Some clones in this sample may be carry-over from other donors' samples. The material sequenced was naive CD8+ T cells from PBMCs. CDR3 coding DNA: TGTGCCAGCAGTCCGATTTGGACTAGCGGGGTCCAAGAGACCCAGTACTTC. This codes for CASSPIWTSGVQETQYF.